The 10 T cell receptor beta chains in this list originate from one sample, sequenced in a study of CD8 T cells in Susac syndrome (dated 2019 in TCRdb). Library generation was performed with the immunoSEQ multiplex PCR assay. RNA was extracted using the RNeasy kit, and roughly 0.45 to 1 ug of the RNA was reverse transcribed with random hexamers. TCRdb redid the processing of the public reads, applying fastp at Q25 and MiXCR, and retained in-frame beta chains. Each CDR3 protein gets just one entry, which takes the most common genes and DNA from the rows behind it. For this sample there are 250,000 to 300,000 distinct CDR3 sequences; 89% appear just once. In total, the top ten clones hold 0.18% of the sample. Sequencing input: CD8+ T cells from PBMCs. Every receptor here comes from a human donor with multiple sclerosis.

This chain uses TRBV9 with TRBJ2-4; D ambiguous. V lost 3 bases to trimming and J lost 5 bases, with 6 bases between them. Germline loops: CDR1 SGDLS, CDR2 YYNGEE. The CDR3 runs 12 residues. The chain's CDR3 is CASSATENIQYF. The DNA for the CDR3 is TGTGCCAGCAGCGCAACCGAAAACATTCAGTACTTC.

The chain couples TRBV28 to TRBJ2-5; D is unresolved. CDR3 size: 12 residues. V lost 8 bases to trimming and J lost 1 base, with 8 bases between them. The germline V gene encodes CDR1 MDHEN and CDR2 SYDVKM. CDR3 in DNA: TGTGCCAGCGGGGTAGTCCAAGAGACCCAGTACTTC. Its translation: CASGVVQETQYF. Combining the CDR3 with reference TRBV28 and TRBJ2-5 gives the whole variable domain DVKVTQSSRYLVKRTGEKVFLECVQDMDHENMFWYRQDPGLGLRLIYFSYDVKMKEKGDIPEGYSVSREKKERFSLILESASTNQTSMYLCASGVVQETQYFGPGTRLLVL.

The DNA for the CDR3 is TGCGCCAGCAGCCAAGATGGGACAGGGTCAGACGAGCAGTACTTC. Translating it yields CASSQDGTGSDEQYF. The rearrangement uses TRBV4-1 and TRBJ2-7, with TRBD1 matching 9 bases. The CDR3 is 15 residues long. Germline V gene data show CDR1 as MGHRA and CDR2 as YSYEKL. The trim removed 0 bases at V and 5 bases at J, leaving 5 bases unmatched.

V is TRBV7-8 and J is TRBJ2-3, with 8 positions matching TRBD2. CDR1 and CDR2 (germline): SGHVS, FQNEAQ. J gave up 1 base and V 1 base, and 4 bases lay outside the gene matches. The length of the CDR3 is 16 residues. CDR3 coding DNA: TGTGCCAGCAGCTTAGTTTTGCGGGGGGGCACAGATACGCAGTATTTT. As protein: CASSLVLRGGTDTQYF. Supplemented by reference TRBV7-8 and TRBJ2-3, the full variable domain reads GAGVSQSPRYKVAKRGQDVALRCDPISGHVSLFWYQQALGQGPEFLTYFQNEAQLDKSGLPSDRFFAERPEGSVSTLKIQRTQQEDSAVYLCASSLVLRGGTDTQYFGPGTRLTVL.

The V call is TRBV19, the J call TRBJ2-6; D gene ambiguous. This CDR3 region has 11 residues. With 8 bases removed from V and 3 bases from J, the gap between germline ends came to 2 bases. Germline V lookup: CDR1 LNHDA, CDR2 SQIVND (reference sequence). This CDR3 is CASGGANVLTF. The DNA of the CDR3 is TGTGCCAGTGGTGGGGCCAACGTCCTGACTTTC.

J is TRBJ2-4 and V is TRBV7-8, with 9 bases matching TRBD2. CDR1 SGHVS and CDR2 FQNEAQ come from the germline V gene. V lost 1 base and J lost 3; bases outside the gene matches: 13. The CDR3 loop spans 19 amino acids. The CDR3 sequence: CASSLGASGAFIDKNIQYF. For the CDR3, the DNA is TGTGCCAGCAGCTTAGGGGCTAGCGGGGCCTTCATCGACAAAAACATTCAGTACTTC.

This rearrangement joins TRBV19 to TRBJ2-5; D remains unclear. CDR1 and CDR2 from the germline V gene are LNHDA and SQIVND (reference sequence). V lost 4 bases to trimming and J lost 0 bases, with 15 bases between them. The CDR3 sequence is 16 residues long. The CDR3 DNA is TGTGCCAGTAGTACGGAACTCCGGTTGTACCAAGAGACCCAGTACTTC. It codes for CASSTELRLYQETQYF. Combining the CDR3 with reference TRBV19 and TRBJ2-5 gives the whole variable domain DGGITQSPKYLFRKEGQNVTLSCEQNLNHDAMYWYRQDPGQGLRLIYYSQIVNDFQKGDIAEGYSVSREKKESFPLTVTSAQKNPTAFYLCASSTELRLYQETQYFGPGTRLLVL.

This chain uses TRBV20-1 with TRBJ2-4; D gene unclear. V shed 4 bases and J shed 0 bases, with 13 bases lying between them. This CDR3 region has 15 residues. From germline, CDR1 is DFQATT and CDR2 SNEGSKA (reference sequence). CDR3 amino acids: CSANVVRIAKNIQYF. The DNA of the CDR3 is TGCAGTGCTAACGTAGTCCGAATAGCCAAAAACATTCAGTACTTC.

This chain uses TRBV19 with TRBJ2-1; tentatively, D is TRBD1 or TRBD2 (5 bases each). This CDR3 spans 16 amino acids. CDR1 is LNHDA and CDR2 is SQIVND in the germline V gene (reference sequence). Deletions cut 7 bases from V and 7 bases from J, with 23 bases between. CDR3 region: CASTTPAGASRNEQFF. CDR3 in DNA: TGTGCCAGTACTACACCCGCCGGGGCTAGCAGGAATGAGCAGTTCTTC.

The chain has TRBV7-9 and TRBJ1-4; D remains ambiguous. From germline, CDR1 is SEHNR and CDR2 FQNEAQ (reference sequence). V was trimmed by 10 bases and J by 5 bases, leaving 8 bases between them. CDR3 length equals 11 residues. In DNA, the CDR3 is TGTGCCACCACTGTAAATGAAAAACTGTTTTTT. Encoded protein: CATTVNEKLFF.